Sequencing of this T cell receptor (beta chain) was carried out in a study of blood T cell repertoires in COVID-19. How the authors handled the data: The assay estimated nucleated cells by amplifying reference gene primers. Generated by immunoSEQ multiplex PCR, the TCRdb table keeps only in-frame clones and is missing some. The V and J calls and clone size are taken from that table; D and trimming were inferred from the DNA. The table has about 130,000 clones, about four fifths seen once. CDR1 and CDR2 (germline): LNHDA, SQIVND (reference sequence). This CDR3 has 16 amino acids. J gave up 4 bases and V 4 bases, and 8 bases lay outside the gene matches.

The V call is TRBV19, the J call TRBJ2-2, with 8 bases that match TRBD1. The sequencing input was peripheral blood. This sequence originates from a woman aged 25 to 45 who had recovered from COVID-19. CDR3 nucleotide sequence: TGTGCCAGTAGTAAGAGTAAAGGACAGGGCACCGGGGAGCTGTTTTTT. The encoded protein is CASSKSKGQGTGELFF.